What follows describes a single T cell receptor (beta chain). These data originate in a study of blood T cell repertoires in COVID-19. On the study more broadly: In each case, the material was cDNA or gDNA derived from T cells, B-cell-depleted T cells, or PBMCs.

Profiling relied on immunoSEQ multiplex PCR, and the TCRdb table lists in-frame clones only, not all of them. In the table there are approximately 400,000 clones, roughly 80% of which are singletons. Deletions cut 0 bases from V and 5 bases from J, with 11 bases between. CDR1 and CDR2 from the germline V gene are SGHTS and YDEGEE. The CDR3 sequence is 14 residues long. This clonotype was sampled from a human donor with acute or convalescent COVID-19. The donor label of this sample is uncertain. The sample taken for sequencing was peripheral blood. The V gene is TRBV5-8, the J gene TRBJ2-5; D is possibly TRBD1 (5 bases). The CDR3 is CASSLGQGWETQYF. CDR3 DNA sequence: TGTGCCAGCAGCTTGGGTCAGGGATGGGAGACCCAGTACTTC.